This T cell receptor (beta chain) was sequenced during a study of prognosis after radiotherapy for stage I lung cancer. Study summary: There were 15 or so patients with newly diagnosed primary stage I lung tumors and several patients with oligometastatic NSCLC after surgical resection of the primary tumor. The patient group consisted of over 10 men and a handful of women whose ages spanned roughly 53 to 84, median around 74 years. Concurrent therapy was not administered with stereotactic body radiotherapy to any patient.

Study conclusions and caveats: There was a fall in unique TCR clone counts after stereotactic body radiation therapy, median roughly 10,000 versus 7,000.

The CDR3 has 15 amino acids. V was pared by 9 bases and J by 4 bases, with 20 bases between. Germline CDR1 SGHRS, CDR2 YFSETQ. At least ten counts were recorded for this clonotype. Its antigen remains unknown. CDR3 of TCR beta was amplified from genomic DNA via a two-round multiplex PCR. The first PCR round targeted every TRBV and TRBJ gene with specific primers. TCRdb reanalysed the multiplex PCR reads using MiXCR and keeps one entry per CDR3 protein. The table has approximately 51,000 distinct CDR3 sequences, about 32% seen once. The clonotype originates from a donor at least 50 years old with non-small cell lung cancer. This chain joins TRBV5-1 and TRBJ2-1; tentatively, D is TRBD2 (6 bases). The sequencing used PBMCs, collected before or after stereotactic body radiation therapy (not recorded which). The CDR3 DNA reads as TGCGCCACTTCCCCGGGAGACCTCGTGTACAATGAGCAGTTCTTC. Its protein is CATSPGDLVYNEQFF. Using reference TRBV5-1 and TRBJ2-1 for the parts outside the CDR3, the full variable domain is KAGVTQTPRYLIKTRGQQVTLSCSPISGHRSVSWYQQTPGQGLQFLFEYFSETQRNKGNFPGRFSGRQFSNSRSEMNVSTLELGDSALYLCATSPGDLVYNEQFFGPGTRLTVL.